This T cell receptor beta chain is drawn from a study of T cell repertoires in cytomegalovirus infection. In the study overall: It was the public TCR beta signatures that indicated both CMV infection and matching HLA type.

This clonotype was recorded at least ten times. Its antigen is unknown. The CDR3 length is 14 residues. CDR1 and CDR2 from the germline V gene are SEHNR and FQNEAQ (reference sequence). The germline V and J ends were trimmed by 8 bases and 6 bases, with 18 bases remaining between them. Study results and caveats: Totalled public TCR beta family frequency picked out people who carried CMV plus the relevant HLA. There were HLA-C-restricted CMV-specific TCR beta clonotypes dominating the ex vivo response.

TCRdb called the reads again in MiXCR, with one record for every CDR3 protein. The sample contains around 770,000 distinct CDR3 sequences, almost 30% of which appear only once. V is TRBV7-9 and J is TRBJ2-3; D may be TRBD1 or TRBD2 (5 bases each). This TCR was recovered from a human donor in good health (CMV status not recorded). Some clones in this sample may be carry-over from other donors' samples. Material: cultured CD8+ T cells from PBMCs, obtained from culture after CMV antigen stimulation. CDR3 sequence reads: CASGPTGPGDTQYF. In nucleotides, the CDR3 is TGTGCCAGCGGCCCCACGGGACCCGGGGATACGCAGTATTTT.